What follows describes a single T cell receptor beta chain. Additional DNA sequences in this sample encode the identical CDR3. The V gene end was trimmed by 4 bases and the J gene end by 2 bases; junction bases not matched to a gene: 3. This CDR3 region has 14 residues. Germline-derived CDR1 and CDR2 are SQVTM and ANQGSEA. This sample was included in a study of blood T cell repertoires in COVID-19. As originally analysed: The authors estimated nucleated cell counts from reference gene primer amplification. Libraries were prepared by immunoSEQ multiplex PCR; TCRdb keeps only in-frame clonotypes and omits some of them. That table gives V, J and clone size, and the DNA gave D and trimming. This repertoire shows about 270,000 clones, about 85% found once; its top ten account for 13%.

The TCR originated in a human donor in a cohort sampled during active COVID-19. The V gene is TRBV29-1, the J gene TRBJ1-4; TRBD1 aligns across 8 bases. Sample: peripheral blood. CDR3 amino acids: CSVGRQGTNEKLFF. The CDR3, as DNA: TGCAGCGTTGGGCGACAGGGGACTAATGAAAAACTGTTTTTT.